Following are 20 T cell receptor beta chains from one sample sequenced in a study of response to subunit inactivated influenza vaccine. TCRdb called the RT-PCR reads again in MiXCR, with one record for every CDR3 protein. This sample has about 170,000 distinct CDR3 sequences, with 9.5% to 12% found just once. The input for sequencing was CD8+ T cells sorted from PBMCs, taken 23 months after vaccination. Receptors were obtained from a man between 45 and 75 years old who received an inactivated influenza vaccine.

This clonotype was seen many times. This chain connects TRBV5-1 to TRBJ2-7, with a tentative D call TRBD1 (6 bases). There are 13 residues in the CDR3. Germline V gene lookup returns CDR1 SGHRS and CDR2 YFSETQ. V was clipped by 0 bases and J by 3 bases, with 7 bases between them. CDR3 bases: TGCGCCAGCAGCTTGGAGGACAGCTACGAGCAGTACTTC. It specifies CASSLEDSYEQYF.

The chain links TRBV5-5 to TRBJ1-1, with TRBD1 matching over 8 bases. J lost 0 bases, V lost 2 bases, and 3 bases had no gene match. CDR3 length: 15 residues. The germline V gene encodes CDR1 SGHKS and CDR2 YYEKEE (reference sequence). CDR3 amino acids: CASSFRGLLNTEAFF. Here the CDR3 DNA reads TGTGCCAGCAGCTTCAGGGGGCTGTTGAACACTGAAGCTTTCTTT.

In this sample, this clonotype turned up many times. This sequence joins TRBV11-2 and TRBJ1-6; TRBD1 aligns across 7 bases. V shed 2 bases and J 7 bases; nucleotides not matched to a gene: 2. This CDR3 is 14 amino acids long. The V gene's germline CDR1 is SGHAT and CDR2 FQNNGV. This CDR3 reads CASSLSRGNSPLHF. The CDR3 DNA reads TGTGCCAGCAGCTTATCCAGGGGGAATTCACCCCTCCACTTT. Together with reference TRBV11-2 and TRBJ1-6, the CDR3 gives the full variable domain: EAGVAQSPRYKIIEKRQSVAFWCNPISGHATLYWYQQILGQGPKLLIQFQNNGVVDDSQLPKDRFSAERLKGVDSTLKIQPAKLEDSAVYLCASSLSRGNSPLHFGNGTRLTVT.

This chain links TRBV6-5 with TRBJ2-3, with unresolved D. The CDR3 contains 16 residues. V was cut by 0 bases and J by 4 bases, with 14 bases left in between. The V gene's germline CDR1 is MNHEY and CDR2 SVGAGI. The chain's CDR3 is CASSYSRTQPADTQYF. The CDR3 DNA reads as TGTGCCAGCAGTTACTCGCGGACGCAGCCCGCAGATACGCAGTATTTT.

The chain has TRBV28 and TRBJ2-3; D ambiguous. The CDR3 loop spans 15 amino acids. Germline assignment: CDR1 MDHEN and CDR2 SYDVKM. Trimming pared 8 bases from V and 2 bases from J, leaving 17 bases between. In nucleotides, the CDR3 is TGTGCCAGCTCCCTGATAGGCGGAGACACAGATACGCAGTATTTT. Translated: CASSLIGGDTDTQYF.

CDR3 loop: CASTRFGGYGYTF. The CDR3 nucleotides read TGTGCCAGCACCCGATTTGGGGGCTATGGCTACACCTTC. V gene TRBV6-2 or TRBV6-3 combines with J gene TRBJ1-2; tentative D call: TRBD1 (5 bases). CDR1 and CDR2 (germline): MNHEY, SVGEGT. The CDR3 extends over 13 amino acids. Trimming left V 7 bases short and J 4 bases short, with 13 bases between.

This clonotype has only a few counts. The chain employs TRBV12-3 or TRBV12-4 and TRBJ1-5; D remains ambiguous. The CDR3 runs to 12 residues. V gave up 9 bases and J gave up 4 bases, with 10 bases separating them. The CDR3 here is CASHGPNQPQHF. The CDR3 nucleotides are TGTGCCAGTCACGGCCCAAATCAGCCCCAGCATTTT.

The chain joins TRBV11-1 to TRBJ1-1; no definite D call. This CDR3 has 13 residues. The V gene lost 1 base and the J gene lost 3 bases, with 6 bases spanning the gap. Germline assignment: CDR1 SGHAT and CDR2 FQDESV (reference sequence). The CDR3 spells CASSLGYYTEAFF. CDR3 in DNA: TGTGCCAGCAGCTTAGGGTACTACACTGAAGCTTTCTTT.

This clonotype was found a few times. The gene calls are TRBV11-3 and TRBJ2-3; TRBD2 is a possible D gene (6 bases). The CDR3 runs to 16 residues. Germline V gene lookup returns CDR1 SGHNT and CDR2 YENEEA. Trimming pared 2 bases from V and 2 bases from J, leaving 14 bases between. Here the CDR3 DNA reads TGTGCCAGCAGCTTACTCCTAGCGACCATCACAGATACGCAGTATTTT. Amino acid sequence: CASSLLLATITDTQYF.

This clonotype has at least ten counts. V is TRBV28 and J is TRBJ2-1; no clear D. From germline, CDR1 is MDHEN and CDR2 SYDVKM. The CDR3 length is 14 residues. V lost 3 bases and J 7 bases, leaving 13 bases between the germline ends. CDR3 in DNA: TGTGCCAGCAGTTTCCGGGCCAGGAAAAATGAGCAGTTCTTC. Its translation is CASSFRARKNEQFF.

This clonotype has only a few counts. CDR3 coding DNA: TGTGCCAGCAGCTTATTGGACACCTACAATGAGCAGTTCTTC. This codes for CASSLLDTYNEQFF. The V and J genes are TRBV7-2 and TRBJ2-1; D may be TRBD1 (5 bases). Germline loops: CDR1 SGHTA, CDR2 FQGNSA. The germline V and J ends were trimmed by 2 bases and 2 bases, with 7 bases remaining between them. The CDR3 has 14 amino acids.

This clonotype was recorded at least ten times. The chain uses TRBV12-3 or TRBV12-4 and TRBJ2-7; weak D call: TRBD1 (6 bases). The germline V and J ends were trimmed by 5 bases and 1 base, with 12 bases remaining between them. The CDR3 is made up of 14 amino acids. In nucleotides, the CDR3 is TGTGCCAGCAGTCTCCTACAGGGTTCCTACGAGCAGTACTTC. Encoded protein: CASSLLQGSYEQYF.

This clonotype has a handful of counts. The genes are TRBV27 and TRBJ2-7, with D maybe TRBD1 (6 bases). Trimming stripped 5 bases from V and 5 bases from J, with 16 bases between. The germline gives CDR1 MNHEY, CDR2 SMNVEV (reference sequence). The CDR3 runs to 14 residues. DNA for the CDR3: TGTGCCAGCAGTCTAACAGGGATTTCGAACGAGCAGTACTTC. Its protein is CASSLTGISNEQYF.

The V call is TRBV27, the J call TRBJ2-3, with TRBD2 identical over 11 bases. Per the germline V gene, CDR1 is MNHEY and CDR2 is SMNVEV (reference sequence). This CDR3 has 16 residues. The junction had 4 bases not matched to a gene; V was cut back by 5 bases and J by 0 bases. This chain's CDR3 is CASSLIAGGSTDTQYF. The DNA for the CDR3 is TGTGCCAGCAGTCTCATAGCGGGAGGGAGCACAGATACGCAGTATTTT.

The table lists this clonotype with a few counts. The chain employs TRBV6-1 and TRBJ2-6; TRBD1 is a possible D gene (5 bases). Germline loops: CDR1 MNHNS, CDR2 SASEGT. Between the trimmed V and J ends, which lost 6 bases and 4 bases, there was a span of 19 bases. This CDR3 is built from 17 residues. The DNA of the CDR3 is TGTGCCAGCAGCCCAACGAGCTCAGGGTTAGGGGCCAACGTCCTGACTTTC. Amino acid sequence: CASSPTSSGLGANVLTF.

This clonotype came up a few times. The chain employs TRBV9 and TRBJ2-2, with 7 bases matching TRBD2. Germline CDR1 and CDR2: SGDLS and YYNGEE. CDR3 length: 17 amino acids. J was trimmed by 0 bases and V by 3 bases; bases with no gene match: 8. The CDR3, as DNA: TGTGCCAGCAGCGCACACAGGACTAGACCGAACACCGGGGAGCTGTTTTTT. It translates to CASSAHRTRPNTGELFF.

Only a few counts were recorded for this clonotype. The chain links TRBV29-1 to TRBJ2-1; maybe TRBD1 (6 bases). Germline loops: CDR1 SQVTM, CDR2 ANQGSEA. This CDR3 comprises 11 residues. V lost 6 bases to trimming and J lost 9 bases, with 12 bases between them. CDR3 region: CSVLQGTEQFF. In DNA, the CDR3 is TGCAGCGTCCTACAGGGTACTGAGCAGTTCTTC.

This clonotype was picked up a small number of times. V and J are TRBV27 and TRBJ2-1; TRBD2 agrees at 7 bases. Germline CDR1 and CDR2: MNHEY and SMNVEV (reference sequence). This CDR3 has 16 amino acids. Trimming cost V 7 bases and J 3 bases; bases outside gene matches: 12. The CDR3 DNA is TGTGCCAGCACCGACCTACTAGCGCAAGGCTACAATGAGCAGTTCTTC. Amino acids: CASTDLLAQGYNEQFF.

The chain has TRBV7-8 and TRBJ2-1; TRBD1 is a possible D gene (5 bases). Germline V lookup: CDR1 SGHVS, CDR2 FQNEAQ. V was cut by 1 base and J by 4 bases, with 14 bases left in between. The CDR3 is made up of 16 amino acids. CDR3 coding DNA: TGTGCCAGCAGCTTAGATTTTTCTGGGGCTTACAATGAGCAGTTCTTC. Translated: CASSLDFSGAYNEQFF.

This clonotype was seen more than once but under ten times. The chain employs TRBV5-5 and TRBJ2-2; D uncertain. Germline V gives CDR1 SGHKS, CDR2 YYEKEE (reference sequence). This CDR3 has 15 amino acids. Trimming removed 6 bases from V and 3 bases from J, with 15 bases in between. CDR3 loop: CASNPQDGYTGELFF. CDR3 in DNA: TGTGCCAGCAACCCCCAGGACGGATACACCGGGGAGCTGTTTTTT.